The next 15 T cell receptor beta chains were all read from a single sample in a study of blood T cell repertoires in COVID-19. The assay was immunoSEQ multiplex PCR, and TCRdb's table has in-frame clones only and misses some. The table shows around 300,000 clones, with around 90% occurring only once. Material for sequencing was PBMCs or T cells enriched from blood (not recorded which). These receptors were taken from a woman aged 18-29 years with acute COVID-19.

The V call is TRBV6-5, the J call TRBJ1-6, with TRBD1 matching over 9 bases. V gave up 4 bases and J gave up 6 bases; unmatched junction bases: 4. Germline lookup yields CDR1 MNHEY and CDR2 SVGAGI. CDR3 length: 15 residues. CDR3 sequence: CASSSQGAGNSPLHF. As DNA, the CDR3 is TGTGCCAGCAGTTCACAGGGGGCCGGTAATTCACCCCTCCACTTT.

The rearrangement uses TRBV7-9 and TRBJ1-5; 9 bases map to TRBD1. J gave up 3 bases and V 1 base, and 4 bases lay outside the gene matches. This CDR3 region has 16 residues. Germline V gives CDR1 SEHNR, CDR2 FQNEAQ (reference sequence). The CDR3 DNA is TGTGCCAGCAGCTTAGTACAGGGGGCCTTCAATCAGCCCCAGCATTTT. The encoded protein is CASSLVQGAFNQPQHF.

This sequence joins TRBV5-4 and TRBJ2-1, with D unclear. Trimming took 1 base from V and 0 from J, leaving 8 bases between them. Looked up from germline, CDR1 is SGHNT and CDR2 is YYREEE (reference sequence). The CDR3 length is 15 residues. The CDR3 loop is CASSLPSSSYNEQFF. CDR3 sequence (DNA): TGTGCCAGCAGCTTGCCGTCTAGCTCCTACAATGAGCAGTTCTTC.

The chain is built from TRBV11-2 and TRBJ1-2; D remains ambiguous. The CDR3 length is 14 residues. The V gene lost 0 bases and the J gene lost 4 bases, with 9 bases spanning the gap. Germline CDR1 and CDR2: SGHAT and FQNNGV. CDR3: CASSLDYVGYGYTF. Here the CDR3 DNA reads TGTGCCAGCAGCTTAGATTACGTCGGCTATGGCTACACCTTC.

The V and J genes are TRBV7-2 and TRBJ2-1, with TRBD2 identical over 8 bases. The CDR3 totals 17 residues. Germline V lookup: CDR1 SGHTA, CDR2 FQGNSA. The ends lost 4 bases at V and 4 bases at J; junction bases unmatched: 12. The DNA for the CDR3 is TGTGCCAGCAGCTATAGCGGGACCTTTACTGGGTACAATGAGCAGTTCTTC. It is translated as CASSYSGTFTGYNEQFF.

This clone was seen once. The chain employs TRBV5-8 and TRBJ1-6; no reliable D call. Germline V gene lookup returns CDR1 SGHTS and CDR2 YDEGEE. Deletions cut 0 bases from V and 9 bases from J, with 7 bases between. This CDR3 is built from 13 residues. CDR3 coding DNA: TGTGCCAGCAGCTTGGAACGTAGTTCACCCCTCCACTTT. Translation: CASSLERSSPLHF.

The rearrangement joins TRBV27 to TRBJ2-3; a weak D match, TRBD2 (5 bases). The V end was cut by 3 bases, the J end by 1 base, with 11 bases between. CDR1 MNHEY and CDR2 SMNVEV come from the germline V gene (reference sequence). The CDR3 sequence is 15 residues long. The CDR3 DNA follows: TGTGCCAGCAGTTTTGAGGGATCGCGCACAGATACGCAGTATTTT. Protein: CASSFEGSRTDTQYF.

Here the CDR3 reads CASSYRLRVNTEAFF. CDR3 in DNA: TGTGCCAGCAGTTACCGGTTGAGGGTTAACACTGAAGCTTTCTTT. The V call is TRBV6-2 or TRBV6-3, the J call TRBJ1-1; unclear D gene. The CDR3 totals 15 residues. V gave up 2 bases and J gave up 2 bases, with 12 bases separating them. Germline CDR1 and CDR2: MNHEY and SVGEGT.

V usage is TRBV6-5 and J usage is TRBJ2-7; perhaps TRBD1 as D (5 bases). CDR3 size: 15 residues. Germline loops: CDR1 MNHEY, CDR2 SVGAGI. V was trimmed by 5 bases and J by 1 base, leaving 15 bases between them. In nucleotides, the CDR3 is TGTGCCAGCAGTAACCGACAGCAGAAATCCTACGAGCAGTACTTC. It encodes CASSNRQQKSYEQYF.

The chain links TRBV28 to TRBJ1-1, with D maybe TRBD1 (6 bases). With 3 bases removed from V and 11 bases from J, the gap between germline ends came to 16 bases. The CDR3 sequence is 13 residues long. Germline CDR1 is MDHEN and CDR2 is SYDVKM. CDR3 coding DNA: TGTGCCAGCAGTTTGGGGGCAGCAGGGATGGCTTTCTTT. The encoded protein is CASSLGAAGMAFF.

The V call is TRBV9, the J call TRBJ2-5; D may be TRBD2 (6 bases). This CDR3 has 17 residues. V lost 0 bases, J lost 2 bases, and 17 bases lay in between. Germline loops: CDR1 SGDLS, CDR2 YYNGEE. The CDR3: CASSVGLAGTPQETQYF. The CDR3 coding sequence is TGTGCCAGCAGCGTAGGTCTGGCGGGAACCCCACAAGAGACCCAGTACTTC.

The rearrangement joins TRBV5-1 to TRBJ2-1; 13 bases agree with TRBD2. The CDR3 contains 18 residues. With V trimmed by 4 bases and J by 0 bases, 7 bases remained unmatched. The V gene's germline CDR1 is SGHRS and CDR2 YFSETQ. The CDR3 coding sequence is TGCGCCAGCAGCCTACTCGGGACTAGCGGGATCTCCTACAATGAGCAGTTCTTC. It is translated as CASSLLGTSGISYNEQFF.

The chain employs TRBV9 and TRBJ2-3; the D gene is possibly TRBD2 (5 bases). Germline V gene data show CDR1 as SGDLS and CDR2 as YYNGEE. This CDR3 is 15 amino acids long. V was pared by 0 bases and J by 9 bases, with 17 bases between. As DNA, the CDR3 is TGTGCCAGCAGCGTAGTTGGGCTACCTGGGGAGACGCAGTATTTT. It encodes CASSVVGLPGETQYF.

The chain joins TRBV19 to TRBJ1-5; D is unclear. CDR1 LNHDA and CDR2 SQIVND come from the germline V gene (reference sequence). The CDR3 sequence is 13 residues long. V lost 5 bases and J lost 3, with 8 bases in between. The CDR3 here is CASSVGPNQPQHF. The CDR3 DNA follows: TGTGCCAGTAGTGTAGGGCCCAATCAGCCCCAGCATTTT.

The chain links TRBV3-1 (or the pseudogene TRBV3-2) to TRBJ2-1, with 10 bases that match TRBD2. This CDR3 is 15 amino acids long. Trimming removed 5 bases from V and 4 bases from J; junction bases left unmatched: 5. Germline V lookup: CDR1 LGHDT, CDR2 YNNKEL (reference sequence). In nucleotides, the CDR3 is TGTGCCAGCAGCTCTAGCGGGAGAATATACAATGAGCAGTTCTTC. This codes for CASSSSGRIYNEQFF.